The source of this T cell receptor beta chain is a study of type 1 regulatory T cells. Turning to the study itself: T-allo10 is a Tr1-enriched, alloantigen-specific CD4 T cell product made in vitro.

TCRdb reprocessed the reads via MiXCR and lists one record per CDR3 protein. This table has approximately 97,000 distinct CDR3 sequences, roughly 30% appearing once. V was clipped by 11 bases and J by 6 bases, with 12 bases between them. Germline lookup yields CDR1 KGHDR and CDR2 SFDVKD. The CDR3 consists of 12 residues. Specimen: CD4+ T cells, either the whole sample or a sorted fraction (not recorded which). The receptor comes from a human donor in good health. The chain has TRBV24-1 and TRBJ2-2, with unresolved D. The CDR3 nucleotides are TGTGCCATCAGCCCCGGCCCCGGGGAGCTGTTTTTT. This encodes CAISPGPGELFF.